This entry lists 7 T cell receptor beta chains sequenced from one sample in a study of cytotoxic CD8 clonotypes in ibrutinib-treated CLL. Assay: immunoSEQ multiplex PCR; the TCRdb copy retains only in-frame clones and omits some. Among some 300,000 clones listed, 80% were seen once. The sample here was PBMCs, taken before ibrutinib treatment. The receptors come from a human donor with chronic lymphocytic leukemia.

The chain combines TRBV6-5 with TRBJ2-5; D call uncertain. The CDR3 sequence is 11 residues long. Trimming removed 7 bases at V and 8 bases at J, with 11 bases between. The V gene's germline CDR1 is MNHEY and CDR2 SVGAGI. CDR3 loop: CASTNSITQYF. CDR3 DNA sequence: TGTGCCAGCACCAACTCGATCACCCAGTACTTC.

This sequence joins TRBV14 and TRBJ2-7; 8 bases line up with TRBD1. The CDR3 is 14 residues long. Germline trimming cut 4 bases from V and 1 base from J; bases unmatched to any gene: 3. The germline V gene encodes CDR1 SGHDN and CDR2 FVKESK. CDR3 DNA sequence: TGTGCCAGCAGCCGACAGGGGTTTTCCTACGAGCAGTACTTC. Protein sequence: CASSRQGFSYEQYF.

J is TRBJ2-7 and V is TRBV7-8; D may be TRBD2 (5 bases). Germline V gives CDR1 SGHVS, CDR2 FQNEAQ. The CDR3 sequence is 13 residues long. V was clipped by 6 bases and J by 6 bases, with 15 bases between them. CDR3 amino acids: CASSEGPGGEQYF. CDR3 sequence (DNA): TGTGCCAGCAGTGAGGGCCCCGGCGGCGAGCAGTACTTC.

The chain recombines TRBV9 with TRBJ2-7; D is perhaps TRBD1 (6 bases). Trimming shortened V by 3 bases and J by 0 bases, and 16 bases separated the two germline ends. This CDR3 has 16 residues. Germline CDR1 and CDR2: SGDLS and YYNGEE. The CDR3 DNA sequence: TGTGCCAGCAGCGCCAGACAGGCCCCCAGCTCCTACGAGCAGTACTTC. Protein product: CASSARQAPSSYEQYF.

The CDR3 bases are TGTGCCAGCAGTTTTCCTAGTGGGAAATACGAGCAGTACTTC. It yields the protein CASSFPSGKYEQYF. V and J are TRBV27 and TRBJ2-7; D gene unclear. The V end was cut by 3 bases, the J end by 4 bases, with 13 bases between. Germline V lookup: CDR1 MNHEY, CDR2 SMNVEV (reference sequence). This CDR3 contains 14 residues.

CDR3 coding DNA: TGCGCCAGCAGCCAAGATGTAGCGGGACTCACCTACGAGCAGTACTTC. Amino acid sequence: CASSQDVAGLTYEQYF. This chain connects TRBV4-1 to TRBJ2-7; 8 nucleotides match TRBD2. CDR1 is MGHRA, CDR2 YSYEKL, per germline. With 0 bases clipped from V and 2 bases from J, the junction kept 6 bases outside the gene matches. The length of the CDR3 is 16 residues.

CDR3 sequence reads: CASSLVRVYYEQYF. DNA for the CDR3: TGTGCCAGCAGCTTAGTGAGAGTTTACTACGAGCAGTACTTC. The rearrangement uses TRBV11-2 and TRBJ2-7; D call uncertain. Trimming shortened V by 1 base and J by 3 bases, and 10 bases separated the two germline ends. The CDR3 has 14 residues. Germline V gene sequence: CDR1 SGHAT, CDR2 FQNNGV.